This T cell receptor beta chain was documented in a study of T cells in Graves' hyperthyroidism and ophthalmopathy. Study-level findings and limits: Separation of ophthalmopathy from stable hyperthyroidism was achieved by a 13 V-J model. Model-based prediction identified ophthalmopathy a median 6.5 months prior to its onset. Most thyroid-expanded clonotypes above 0.001 were also found in blood.

Concerning this clonotype itself: The antigen remains undetermined. One base away lies a much larger clone, so this may be a sequencing read error.

The CDR3 totals 14 residues. Germline V gives CDR1 LNHDA, CDR2 SQIVND (reference sequence). Amplified regions were TCR beta CDR3 sequences from RNA transcripts. Initially, a first-round RT-PCR of the TCR CDR3 employed the HTBI primer set. TCRdb called the multiplex PCR reads again in MiXCR, with one record for every CDR3 protein. This sample has roughly 500,000 distinct CDR3 sequences, with about 45% found just once. Clinical symptoms, serum thyroxine, TRAb, thyroid ultrasound and orbital computed tomography informed diagnoses. The source material was peripheral blood or thyroid tissue (not recorded which). The chain has TRBV19 and TRBJ1-2; the D gene is possibly TRBD1 (6 bases). The TCR comes from an adult woman with Graves' disease, either hyperthyroidism or ophthalmopathy (not recorded which). The CDR3 bases are TGTGCCAGTACCGGGGGCCACCGTAACTATGGCTGCACCTTC. It codes for CASTGGHRNYGCTF.